Listed here are 32 T cell receptor beta chains from one sample, sequenced in a study of CD8 T cells in ankylosing spondylitis. TCRdb passed the 5' RACE reads through MiXCR, listing each CDR3 protein once. The data hold around 88,000 distinct CDR3 sequences, with about 9% observed a single time. Sample: blood, either unsorted or a sorted T cell fraction (not recorded which). These TCRs come from a male donor with ankylosing spondylitis or in good health (not recorded which).

This clonotype was detected many times. The chain uses TRBV13 and TRBJ2-7; a weak D match, TRBD1 (6 bases). In germline, CDR1 is PRHDT, CDR2 FYEKMQ (reference sequence). The CDR3 runs 15 residues. V lost 0 bases and J lost 6, with 15 bases in between. The DNA of the CDR3 is TGTGCCAGCAGCTTAGGGGCAGGGGCCACCGTCGAGCAGTACTTC. Translation gives CASSLGAGATVEQYF.

This clonotype has at least ten counts. This chain uses TRBV5-1 with TRBJ2-7, with 12 bases identical to TRBD2. J lost 2 bases, V lost 4 bases, and 4 bases had no gene match. CDR1 is SGHRS, CDR2 YFSETQ, per germline. This CDR3 contains 15 residues. CDR3 in amino acids: CASSTGTSGPYEQYF. CDR3 DNA sequence: TGCGCCAGCAGCACTGGGACTAGCGGGCCCTACGAGCAGTACTTC.

There are a few counts of this clonotype. V usage is TRBV7-2 and J usage is TRBJ2-7; 14 positions agree with TRBD2. Germline V gene data show CDR1 as SGHTA and CDR2 as FQGNSA. This CDR3 spans 15 amino acids. The trim removed 3 bases at V and 4 bases at J, leaving 2 bases unmatched. The CDR3 bases are TGTGCCAGCAGCTTCGGGACTAGCGGGAGTTACGAGCAGTACTTC. It yields the protein CASSFGTSGSYEQYF.

This clonotype was seen a handful of times. This CDR3 is CASSYRTPGQNTGELFF. In DNA form, the CDR3 reads TGTGCCAGCAGCTATCGGACGCCGGGACAGAACACCGGGGAGCTGTTTTTT. The chain recombines TRBV7-2 with TRBJ2-2, with D perhaps TRBD1 (6 bases). Germline CDR1 reads SGHTA; CDR2 reads FQGNSA. This CDR3 contains 17 residues. V lost 4 bases, J lost 1 base, and 16 bases lay in between.

In its sample, this clonotype was seen a few times. The chain recombines TRBV2 with TRBJ2-1; D unclear. V lost 2 bases and J 2 bases, leaving 16 bases between the germline ends. Germline V gene sequence: CDR1 SNHLY, CDR2 FYNNEI. The CDR3 has 17 residues. Written as DNA, the CDR3 is TGTGCCAGCAGTGAAAGTTTGGTGAGGCGAACCTACAATGAGCAGTTCTTC. Translated: CASSESLVRRTYNEQFF. The whole variable domain, filled in from reference TRBV2 and TRBJ2-1, reads EPEVTQTPSHQVTQMGQEVILRCVPISNHLYFYWYRQILGQKVEFLVSFYNNEISEKSEIFDDQFSVERPDGSNFTLKIRSTKLEDSAMYFCASSESLVRRTYNEQFFGPGTRLTVL.

In this sample, this clonotype turned up many times. The chain couples TRBV5-5 to TRBJ2-4; D may be TRBD1 or TRBD2 (5 bases each). CDR3 length equals 14 residues. Germline V gene sequence: CDR1 SGHKS, CDR2 YYEKEE (reference sequence). Trimming took 6 bases from V and 5 from J, leaving 15 bases between them. The CDR3 nucleotides are TGTGCCAGCACGTCGATGGGGACCGAAAACATTCAGTACTTC. It translates to CASTSMGTENIQYF.

This chain connects TRBV7-9 to TRBJ1-2; D perhaps matches TRBD1 (5 bases). V was pared by 5 bases and J by 8 bases, with 18 bases between. This CDR3 contains 14 residues. The germline CDR1 and CDR2 sequences are SEHNR and FQNEAQ (reference sequence). In DNA form, the CDR3 reads TGTGCCAGCAGCAACGGCTTGCAGGGTGGGGGCTACACCTTC. This encodes CASSNGLQGGGYTF.

V and J are TRBV7-3 and TRBJ1-3, with unresolved D. V was shortened by 6 bases and J by 1 base, with 10 bases between the two germline ends. CDR1 is SGHTA and CDR2 is FQGTGA in the germline V gene. CDR3 size: 14 residues. The CDR3: CASSEHPSGNTIYF. In DNA, the CDR3 is TGTGCCAGCAGTGAACACCCGTCTGGAAACACCATATATTTT.

This clonotype was recorded at least ten times. The chain's CDR3 is CASSLFNRQETQYF. The DNA for the CDR3 is TGTGCCAGCAGTTTGTTCAACAGACAAGAGACCCAGTACTTC. The rearrangement links TRBV28 to TRBJ2-5; D is uncertain. V was pared by 3 bases and J by 2 bases, with 10 bases between. The CDR3 length is 14 residues. Per germline, CDR1 MDHEN and CDR2 SYDVKM.

As to this clonotype: Just one base apart from a much larger clone, this may be a read error. The rearrangement uses TRBV7-8 and TRBJ2-1, with D possibly matching TRBD2 (5 bases). From germline, CDR1 is SGHVS and CDR2 FQNEAQ. CDR3 length: 14 amino acids. The CDR3 bases are TGTGCCAGCAGCTTAGTATTGGGAGACAATGAGCTGTTCTTC. Translation gives CASSLVLGDNELFF.

This clonotype was found many times. The J gene is TRBJ1-5, the V gene TRBV9, with 7 bases matching TRBD1. The CDR3 is 15 amino acids. V dropped 4 bases and J dropped 2; count of bases not matched to a gene: 6. Germline-derived CDR1 and CDR2 are SGDLS and YYNGEE. In nucleotides, the CDR3 is TGTGCCAGCAGCTCATCAGGGGGAGGCAATCAGCCCCAGCATTTT. Translated, it gives CASSSSGGGNQPQHF.

This clonotype was picked up many times. The chain joins TRBV12-3 or TRBV12-4 to TRBJ1-2, with 7 bases that match TRBD1. The V and J ends lost 5 bases and 3 bases, in that order; junction bases with no gene match: 9. The CDR3 has 15 residues. CDR3 nucleotides: TGTGCCAGCAGTGACAGGGCTGGAAGTTACTATGGCTACACCTTC. It yields the protein CASSDRAGSYYGYTF.

The V call is TRBV20-1, the J call TRBJ2-5; TRBD1 aligns across 9 bases. The CDR3 is 14 amino acids. Unmatched junction bases numbered 9, after V lost 4 bases and J lost 6 bases. Germline CDR1 is DFQATT and CDR2 is SNEGSKA (reference sequence). For the CDR3, the DNA is TGCAGTGCTACGGGGACAGGGATAGGGAAGACCCAGTACTTC. Its translation is CSATGTGIGKTQYF.

This clonotype was recorded many times. The rearrangement joins TRBV28 to TRBJ1-2; D gene unclear. Germline lookup yields CDR1 MDHEN and CDR2 SYDVKM. V was cut by 5 bases and J by 3 bases, with 1 base left in between. The CDR3 is made up of 10 amino acids. The CDR3 loop reads CASSDYGYTF. The CDR3 nucleotides read TGTGCCAGCAGTGACTATGGCTACACCTTC.

This clonotype showed up many times. This chain connects TRBV11-2 to TRBJ1-6; TRBD1 aligns across 10 bases. CDR3 length: 20 residues. With 1 base clipped from V and 0 bases from J, the junction kept 9 bases outside the gene matches. The germline CDR1 and CDR2 sequences are SGHAT and FQNNGV. The DNA of the CDR3 is TGTGCCAGCAGCTTAGGGTATGGGACAGGGGTTATCTCCTATAATTCACCCCTCCACTTT. It yields the protein CASSLGYGTGVISYNSPLHF.

This clonotype was detected ten times or more. The chain joins TRBV30 to TRBJ2-1; D tentatively reads TRBD1 or TRBD2 (5 bases each). The germline V gene encodes CDR1 GTSNPN and CDR2 SVGIG (reference sequence). Trimming took 2 bases from V and 4 from J, leaving 12 bases between them. This CDR3 has 14 amino acids. CDR3 sequence (DNA): TGTGCCTGGAGTATCACGGGGCCTTACAATGAGCAGTTCTTC. Translated: CAWSITGPYNEQFF.

This clonotype occurred many times. The gene calls are TRBV3-1 and TRBJ1-3; unclear D gene. The CDR3 is 12 residues long. Germline CDR1 reads LGHDT; CDR2 reads YNNKEL (reference sequence). V was pared by 5 bases and J by 4 bases, with 6 bases between. CDR3 nucleotide sequence: TGTGCCAGCAGCTCGACGGGAAACACCATATATTTT. Translated, it gives CASSSTGNTIYF.

In its sample, this clonotype was seen many times. The CDR3 spells CASSPGEWITEAFF. CDR3 in DNA: TGTGCCAGCAGTCCGGGGGAGTGGATCACTGAAGCTTTCTTT. The chain recombines TRBV27 with TRBJ1-1, with a weak D call TRBD1 (5 bases). The CDR3 runs to 14 residues. Germline values: CDR1 MNHEY, CDR2 SMNVEV (reference sequence). V lost 5 bases and J 4 bases, leaving 14 bases between the germline ends.

At least ten counts were recorded for this clonotype. The rearrangement joins TRBV29-1 to TRBJ2-2, with D unresolved. CDR3 length: 13 residues. V was pared by 3 bases and J by 4 bases, with 9 bases between. Germline V gene data show CDR1 as SQVTM and CDR2 as ANQGSEA. CDR3 residues: CSVETGFTGELFF. CDR3 nucleotides: TGCAGCGTTGAGACGGGCTTCACCGGGGAGCTGTTTTTT.

This clonotype was counted many times. The chain combines TRBV12-3 or TRBV12-4 with TRBJ2-4; TRBD1 aligns across 7 bases. Unmatched junction bases numbered 8, after V lost 6 bases and J lost 6 bases. This CDR3 is built from 14 residues. CDR3 sequence (DNA): TGTGCCAGCAGCTACACCGGGACAGTAAACATTCAGTACTTC. Amino acid sequence: CASSYTGTVNIQYF.

This clonotype was seen ten or more times. CDR3 nucleotides: TGTGCCAGCTCGACACTCGGTGAAAAACTGTTTTTT. This codes for CASSTLGEKLFF. The chain is built from TRBV14 and TRBJ1-4, with D uncertain. CDR3 length: 12 residues. CDR1 and CDR2 from the germline V gene are SGHDN and FVKESK. V lost 8 bases and J 7 bases, leaving 11 bases between the germline ends.

This clonotype was counted at least ten times. This rearrangement joins TRBV6-1 to TRBJ1-4; 9 bases match TRBD1. Looked up from germline, CDR1 is MNHNS and CDR2 is SASEGT. The CDR3 is made up of 15 amino acids. V gave up 6 bases and J gave up 8 bases; unmatched junction bases: 10. CDR3 residues: CASSPTGTGWEKLFF. CDR3 DNA: TGTGCCAGCAGCCCTACCGGGACAGGGTGGGAAAAACTGTTTTTT.

This clonotype was seen repeatedly, ten times or more. This chain links TRBV12-3 or TRBV12-4 with TRBJ2-3; D may be TRBD2 (6 bases). Between the trimmed V and J ends, which lost 2 bases and 4 bases, there was a span of 13 bases. The CDR3 is made up of 15 amino acids. CDR3 region: CASSLLGGIADTQYF. DNA for the CDR3: TGTGCCAGCAGTTTATTGGGGGGTATCGCAGATACGCAGTATTTT.

There are many counts of this clonotype. The chain joins TRBV3-1 to TRBJ2-1; perhaps TRBD1 as D (5 bases). V lost 0 bases and J 9 bases, leaving 12 bases between the germline ends. Germline V gene data show CDR1 as LGHDT and CDR2 as YNNKEL (reference sequence). The length of the CDR3 is 14 residues. CDR3 protein: CASSQDGAYFEQFF. As DNA, the CDR3 is TGTGCCAGCAGCCAAGATGGGGCTTACTTTGAGCAGTTCTTC.

Concerning this clonotype itself: Possible read error: a much larger clone is one base away. This chain connects TRBV12-3 or TRBV12-4 to TRBJ1-5; D is ambiguous. The CDR3 totals 13 residues. Trimming took off 3 bases at V and 4 bases at J, with 7 bases between the two ends. CDR3: CASSLRLNQPQHF. CDR3 nucleotide sequence: TGTGCCAGCAGTTTGAGACTAAATCAGCCCCAGCATTTT.

This clonotype came up a few times. The V gene is TRBV7-9, the J gene TRBJ1-1; no clear D. V lost 3 bases and J 3 bases, leaving 20 bases between the germline ends. The CDR3 covers 17 residues. Per germline, CDR1 SEHNR and CDR2 FQNEAQ (reference sequence). CDR3 coding DNA: TGTGCCAGCAGCTTGACCAGTACGAGGGAGGCGGACACTGAAGCTTTCTTT. It yields the protein CASSLTSTREADTEAFF. Using reference TRBV7-9 and TRBJ1-1 for the parts outside the CDR3, the full variable domain is DTGVSQNPRHKITKRGQNVTFRCDPISEHNRLYWYRQTLGQGPEFLTYFQNEAQLEKSRLLSDRFSAERPKGSFSTLEIQRTEQGDSAMYLCASSLTSTREADTEAFFGQGTRLTVV.

This clonotype was counted ten times or more. CDR3: CASSPGLAGGLETQYF. The DNA of the CDR3 is TGCGCCAGCAGCCCAGGACTAGCGGGGGGTTTAGAGACCCAGTACTTC. The chain uses TRBV5-1 and TRBJ2-5, with 14 positions matching TRBD2. The CDR3 is 16 amino acids. Germline values: CDR1 SGHRS, CDR2 YFSETQ. V was clipped by 4 bases and J by 4 bases; unmatched bases: 6.

This clonotype has at least ten counts. The DNA of the CDR3 is TGTGCCAGCAGGGGAAAAGGGCCGGAGCCCCAGCATTTT. This gives the protein CASRGKGPEPQHF. The J gene is TRBJ1-5, the V gene TRBV12-3 or TRBV12-4; D is undetermined. The CDR3 is made up of 13 amino acids. V lost 6 bases, J lost 8 bases, and 14 bases lay in between.

The table lists this clonotype with many counts. The chain recombines TRBV30 with TRBJ2-7; D is ambiguous. The V and J ends lost 3 bases and 2 bases respectively, with 17 bases between them. The CDR3 has 15 amino acids. CDR1 GTSNPN and CDR2 SVGIG come from the germline V gene (reference sequence). CDR3 protein: CAWRSPGGLAYEQYF. The CDR3 nucleotides are TGTGCCTGGAGGTCACCGGGTGGGCTAGCCTACGAGCAGTACTTC.

There are many counts of this clonotype. This chain uses TRBV2 with TRBJ2-7; tentatively, D is TRBD2 (6 bases). V dropped 1 base and J dropped 6 bases, with 13 bases sitting between them. The CDR3 runs 14 residues. From germline, CDR1 is SNHLY and CDR2 FYNNEI. The DNA for the CDR3 is TGTGCCAGCAGTGAAGGGGGGGATCAATCCGAGCAGTACTTC. It yields the protein CASSEGGDQSEQYF.

This clonotype was seen at least ten times. The genes are TRBV27 and TRBJ1-4; 7 bases align to TRBD1. CDR3 length equals 13 residues. The junction had 3 bases not matched to a gene; V was cut back by 4 bases and J by 7 bases. CDR1 is MNHEY, CDR2 SMNVEV, per germline (reference sequence). This CDR3 reads CASSSQGGEKLFF. CDR3 sequence (DNA): TGTGCCAGCAGTTCCCAGGGGGGTGAAAAACTGTTTTTT.

This clonotype has a count of ten or more. This chain links TRBV5-4 with TRBJ2-7, with D unclear. The germline V gene has CDR1 SGHNT and CDR2 YYREEE (reference sequence). Trimming shortened V by 0 bases and J by 0 bases, and 13 bases separated the two germline ends. The CDR3 extends over 16 amino acids. The CDR3 DNA is TGTGCCAGCAGCTTGGTAATAGGAGCGAACTCCTACGAGCAGTACTTC. Protein: CASSLVIGANSYEQYF.